This TCR beta chain was profiled in a study of control samples from healthy donors and cancer patients. The repertoire was sequenced with immunoSEQ multiplex PCR; TCRdb's copy has only in-frame clones and lacks some. This sample has about 22,000 clones, with around 84% found just once. The germline V and J ends were trimmed by 0 bases and 2 bases, with 10 bases remaining between them. Germline V gene lookup returns CDR1 SGHRS and CDR2 YFSETQ. The CDR3 totals 15 residues. Sequenced sample: PBMCs. V and J are TRBV5-1 and TRBJ2-3; no clear D gene. The source is a man in his sixties with colorectal cancer. This CDR3 reads CASSLDSYPTDTQYF. The CDR3 nucleotides read TGCGCCAGCAGCTTGGACAGCTACCCCACAGATACGCAGTATTTT. Supplemented by reference TRBV5-1 and TRBJ2-3, the full variable domain reads KAGVTQTPRYLIKTRGQQVTLSCSPISGHRSVSWYQQTPGQGLQFLFEYFSETQRNKGNFPGRFSGRQFSNSRSEMNVSTLELGDSALYLCASSLDSYPTDTQYFGPGTRLTVL.